The subject of this entry is one T cell receptor beta chain. Survey-level TCR beta sequencing used the immunoSEQ assay. The data were produced by immunoSEQ multiplex PCR, yet TCRdb's version contains in-frame clones alone and is incomplete. The table includes about 68,000 clones, 90% to 95% detected once. The CDR3 runs 15 residues. The germline V gene has CDR1 SGHVS and CDR2 FNYEAQ. The V end lost 3 bases, the J end lost 4 bases, and 12 bases lay between the germline ends. The sequencing input was PBMCs. This chain connects TRBV7-6 to TRBJ2-2; a possible D gene is TRBD1 (7 bases). This TCR came from a middle-aged man with rheumatoid arthritis. CDR3 residues: CASSLRQGGTGELFF. DNA of the CDR3: TGTGCCAGCAGCTTGAGACAGGGAGGCACCGGGGAGCTGTTTTTT. Variable domain in full (rest from reference TRBV7-6 and TRBJ2-2): GAGVSQSPRYKVTKRGQDVALRCDPISGHVSLYWYRQALGQGPEFLTYFNYEAQQDKSGLPNDRFSAERPEGSISTLTIQRTEQRDSAMYRCASSLRQGGTGELFFGEGSRLTVL.